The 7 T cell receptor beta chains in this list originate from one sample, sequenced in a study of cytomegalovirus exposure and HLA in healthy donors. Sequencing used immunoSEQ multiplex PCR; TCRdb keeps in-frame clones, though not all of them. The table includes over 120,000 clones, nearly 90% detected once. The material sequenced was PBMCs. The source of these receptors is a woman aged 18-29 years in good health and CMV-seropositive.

Here the CDR3 DNA reads TGTGCCAGCAGTAGGACTAGCGGGGCTTCTCTCACAGATACGCAGTATTTT. Translating it yields CASSRTSGASLTDTQYF. J is TRBJ2-3 and V is TRBV27; 12 nucleotides align to TRBD2. Germline trimming cut 5 bases from V and 2 bases from J; bases unmatched to any gene: 8. Germline CDR1 reads MNHEY; CDR2 reads SMNVEV (reference sequence). The CDR3 sequence is 17 residues long.

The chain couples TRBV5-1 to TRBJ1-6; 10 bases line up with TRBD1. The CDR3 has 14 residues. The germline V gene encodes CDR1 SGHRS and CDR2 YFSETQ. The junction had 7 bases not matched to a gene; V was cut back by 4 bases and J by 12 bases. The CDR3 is CASSPDRGWRPLHF. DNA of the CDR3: TGCGCCAGCAGCCCGGACAGGGGGTGGAGACCCCTCCACTTT. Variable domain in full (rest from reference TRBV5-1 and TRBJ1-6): KAGVTQTPRYLIKTRGQQVTLSCSPISGHRSVSWYQQTPGQGLQFLFEYFSETQRNKGNFPGRFSGRQFSNSRSEMNVSTLELGDSALYLCASSPDRGWRPLHFGNGTRLTVT.

The CDR3 DNA reads TGTGCCAGCAGGGGACAGGGGTTCACTGAAGCTTTCTTT. This sequence encodes CASRGQGFTEAFF. The chain uses TRBV6-1 and TRBJ1-1, with 10 bases aligning to TRBD1. The germline V gene has CDR1 MNHNS and CDR2 SASEGT. CDR3 size: 13 residues. Losses at the gene ends were 6 bases for V and 4 bases for J; bases not matched to a gene: 2.

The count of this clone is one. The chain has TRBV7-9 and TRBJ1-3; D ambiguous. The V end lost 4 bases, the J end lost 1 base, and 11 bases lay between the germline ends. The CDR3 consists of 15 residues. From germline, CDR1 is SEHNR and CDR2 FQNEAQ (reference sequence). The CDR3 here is CASSSGPESGNTIYF. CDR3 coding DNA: TGTGCCAGCAGCTCTGGGCCTGAATCTGGAAACACCATATATTTT.

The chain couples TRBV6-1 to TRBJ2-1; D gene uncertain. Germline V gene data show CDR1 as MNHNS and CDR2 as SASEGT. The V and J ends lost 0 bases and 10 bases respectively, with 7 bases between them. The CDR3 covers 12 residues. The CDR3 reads CASSEARTEQFF. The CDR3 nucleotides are TGTGCCAGCAGTGAAGCCAGAACGGAGCAGTTCTTC.

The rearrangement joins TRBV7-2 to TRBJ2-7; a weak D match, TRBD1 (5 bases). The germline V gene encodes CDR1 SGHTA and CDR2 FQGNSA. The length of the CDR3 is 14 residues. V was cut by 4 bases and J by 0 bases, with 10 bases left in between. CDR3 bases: TGTGCCAGCAGCTCTTCAGGGCGCTCCTACGAGCAGTACTTC. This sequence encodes CASSSSGRSYEQYF.

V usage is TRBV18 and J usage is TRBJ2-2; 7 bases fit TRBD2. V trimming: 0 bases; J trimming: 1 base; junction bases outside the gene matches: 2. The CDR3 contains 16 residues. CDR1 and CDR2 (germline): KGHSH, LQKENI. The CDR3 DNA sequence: TGTGCCAGCTCACCACCGGCTAGCGGGAACACCGGGGAGCTGTTTTTT. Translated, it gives CASSPPASGNTGELFF.